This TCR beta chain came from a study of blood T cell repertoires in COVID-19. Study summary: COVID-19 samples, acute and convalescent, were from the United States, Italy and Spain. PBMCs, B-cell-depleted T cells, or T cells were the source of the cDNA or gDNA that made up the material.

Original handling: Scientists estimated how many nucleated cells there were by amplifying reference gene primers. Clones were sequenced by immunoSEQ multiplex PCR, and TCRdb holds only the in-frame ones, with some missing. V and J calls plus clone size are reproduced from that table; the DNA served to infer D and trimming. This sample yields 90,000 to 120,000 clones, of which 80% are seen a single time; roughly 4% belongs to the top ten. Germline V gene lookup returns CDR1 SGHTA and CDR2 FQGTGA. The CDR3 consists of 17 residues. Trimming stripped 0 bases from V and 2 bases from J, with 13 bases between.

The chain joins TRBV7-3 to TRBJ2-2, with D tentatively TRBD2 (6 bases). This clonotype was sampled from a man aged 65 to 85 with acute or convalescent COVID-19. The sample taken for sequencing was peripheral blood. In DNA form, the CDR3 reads TGTGCCAGCAGCTTAACGATGGGGGGTAGCAACACCGGGGAGCTGTTTTTT. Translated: CASSLTMGGSNTGELFF.